This entry lists 29 T cell receptor beta chains sequenced from one sample in a study of beta chain features in type 1 diabetes. These TCRs are of unknown antigen specificity. The study reverse transcribed the entire isolated RNA, so it sequenced expressed TCRB transcripts. The repertoire was sequenced with immunoSEQ multiplex PCR; TCRdb's copy has only in-frame clones and lacks some. Here the sample spans 640,000 or so clones, 13% being singletons. Overall study findings and caveats: All four CD4+ subsets from Type 1 diabetes patients carried moderately but significantly shorter TCRB CDR3s.

What was sequenced was naive CD4+ T cells from blood. The source is a man aged 18 to 30 with type 1 diabetes.

This clone has just a few counts. The CDR3 loop is CASRSQGGEQYF. The CDR3 region has the DNA TGTGCCAGCAGGTCTCAGGGTGGCGAGCAGTACTTC. The V and J genes are TRBV6-5 and TRBJ2-7; D is perhaps TRBD1 (5 bases). V lost 6 bases and J lost 6, with 12 bases in between. Looked up from germline, CDR1 is MNHEY and CDR2 is SVGAGI. CDR3 length: 12 residues.

The table lists this clone with a few counts. This sequence joins TRBV18 and TRBJ1-1; D is undetermined. Germline V gene sequence: CDR1 KGHSH, CDR2 LQKENI. The CDR3 spans 13 residues. V gave up 0 bases and J gave up 7 bases, with 9 bases separating them. CDR3 coding DNA: TGTGCCAGCTCACCACCGGGAGGGAGTGAAGCTTTCTTT. Translating gives CASSPPGGSEAFF.

This clone was counted between two and nine times. This chain links TRBV18 with TRBJ2-3, with TRBD2 as a possible D gene (6 bases). The ends were cut back, 0 bases at V and 5 bases at J, with 12 bases in the middle. The CDR3 extends over 15 amino acids. Germline CDR1 and CDR2: KGHSH and LQKENI. The DNA of the CDR3 is TGTGCCAGCTCACCACCGGGGGGAGGAGGAGATACGCAGTATTTT. This translates into CASSPPGGGGDTQYF.

V is TRBV29-1 and J is TRBJ2-5; D gene uncertain. This CDR3 contains 12 residues. Trimming removed 3 bases from V and 4 bases from J, with 9 bases in between. Germline CDR1 reads SQVTM; CDR2 reads ANQGSEA. The CDR3 spells CSVERTVETQYF. CDR3 bases: TGCAGCGTTGAGAGGACCGTAGAGACCCAGTACTTC.

This clone appeared a few times. This chain links TRBV20-1 with TRBJ2-1; possibly TRBD2 for D (6 bases). The CDR3 is 11 amino acids. V shed 6 bases and J shed 9 bases, with 12 bases lying between them. Germline CDR1 is DFQATT and CDR2 is SNEGSKA (reference sequence). CDR3 sequence reads: CSATEGLEQFF. The CDR3 bases are TGCAGTGCCACGGAGGGGCTTGAGCAGTTCTTC.

This clone was picked up a small number of times. Written as DNA, the CDR3 is TGTGCCAGCAGCTTTACAGGGCAAGGCGGGGGAGGTGGCTACACCTTC. Encoded protein: CASSFTGQGGGGGYTF. The chain links TRBV7-2 to TRBJ1-2; weak D call: TRBD1 (6 bases). CDR1 is SGHTA, CDR2 FQGNSA, per germline. The CDR3 is 16 amino acids. V gave up 3 bases and J gave up 7 bases, with 21 bases separating them. The full variable domain, in which reference TRBV7-2 and TRBJ1-2 provide the parts outside the CDR3, is GAGVSQSPSNKVTEKGKDVELRCDPISGHTALYWYRQSLGQGLEFLIYFQGNSAPDKSGLPSDRFSAERTGGSVSTLTIQRTQQEDSAVYLCASSFTGQGGGGGYTFGSGTRLTVV.

The gene calls are TRBV7-9 and TRBJ1-1, with 7 bases aligning to TRBD1. This CDR3 is built from 17 residues. Germline CDR1 and CDR2: SEHNR and FQNEAQ (reference sequence). Trimming removed 5 bases from V and 4 bases from J; junction bases left unmatched: 16. Written as DNA, the CDR3 is TGTGCCAGCAGCCCCTGGGTTGGAGGGGGCTTGAGCACTGAAGCTTTCTTT. Its protein product is CASSPWVGGGLSTEAFF.

The genes are TRBV29-1 and TRBJ2-2, with 8 bases identical to TRBD1. Germline lookup yields CDR1 SQVTM and CDR2 ANQGSEA. V dropped 4 bases and J dropped 6; count of bases not matched to a gene: 4. The CDR3 loop spans 13 amino acids. In nucleotides, the CDR3 is TGCAGCGTTGGGACAGGGCCCCCCGGGGAGCTGTTTTTT. Protein sequence: CSVGTGPPGELFF.

The table lists this clone with a few counts. V gene TRBV18 combines with J gene TRBJ1-1; D is unresolved. Trimming pared 2 bases from V and 1 base from J, leaving 14 bases between. Per germline, CDR1 KGHSH and CDR2 LQKENI. This CDR3 has 16 residues. The CDR3 coding sequence is TGTGCCAGCTCACCATTTCGGTACGGAGAGAACACTGAAGCTTTCTTT. Translated, it gives CASSPFRYGENTEAFF.

A few counts support this clone. The V call is TRBV7-9, the J call TRBJ1-1; tentative D call: TRBD1 (5 bases). Germline CDR1 and CDR2: SEHNR and FQNEAQ (reference sequence). There are 13 residues in the CDR3. In DNA form, the CDR3 reads TGTGCAGGGAAACTAGGGGCGAACACTGAAGCTTTCTTT. Translation gives CAGKLGANTEAFF.

This clone was detected a few times. V is TRBV2 and J is TRBJ2-5; 8 bases match TRBD1. The CDR3 spans 14 residues. Losses at the gene ends were 10 bases for V and 3 bases for J; bases not matched to a gene: 10. CDR1 is SNHLY and CDR2 is FYNNEI in the germline V gene. The CDR3 coding sequence is TGTGCCACCCGAGCCGGGACAGGAGAAGAGACCCAGTACTTC. The encoded protein is CATRAGTGEETQYF.

The CDR3 reads CATSRDQVNTEAFF. The CDR3 nucleotides read TGTGCCACCAGCAGAGATCAGGTGAACACTGAAGCTTTCTTT. The chain has TRBV15 and TRBJ1-1, with D hard to call. The CDR3 has 14 amino acids. V lost 0 bases to trimming and J lost 0 bases, with 5 bases between them. Per germline, CDR1 LNHNV and CDR2 YYDKDF (reference sequence). Together with reference TRBV15 and TRBJ1-1, the CDR3 gives the full variable domain: DAMVIQNPRYQVTQFGKPVTLSCSQTLNHNVMYWYQQKSSQAPKLLFHYYDKDFNNEADTPDNFQSRRPNTSFCFLDIRSPGLGDTAMYLCATSRDQVNTEAFFGQGTRLTVV.

This clone was seen more than once but under ten times. The rearrangement links TRBV2 to TRBJ1-2, with 8 bases aligning to TRBD1. CDR1 is SNHLY and CDR2 is FYNNEI in the germline V gene. This CDR3 is 15 amino acids long. Trimming cost V 3 bases and J 0 bases; bases outside gene matches: 3. The CDR3 DNA follows: TGTGCCAGCAGTGATCTACAGGGGGCTAACTATGGCTACACCTTC. Translated, it gives CASSDLQGANYGYTF.

This clone was picked up a small number of times. J is TRBJ2-7 and V is TRBV5-4; D uncertain. CDR1 is SGHNT, CDR2 YYREEE, per germline (reference sequence). V lost 0 bases and J 3 bases, leaving 4 bases between the germline ends. CDR3 length: 12 amino acids. The CDR3 region is CASSLADYEQYF. For the CDR3, the DNA is TGTGCCAGCAGCTTGGCGGACTACGAGCAGTACTTC. Full variable domain (rest looked up from reference TRBV5-4 and TRBJ2-7): ETGVTQSPTHLIKTRGQQVTLRCSSQSGHNTVSWYQQALGQGPQFIFQYYREEENGRGNFPPRFSGLQFPNYSSELNVNALELDDSALYLCASSLADYEQYFGPGTRLTVT.

This clone has only a few counts. The gene calls are TRBV5-4 and TRBJ2-1; no clear D. Deletions cut 0 bases from V and 9 bases from J, with 4 bases between. The CDR3 spans 11 residues. Looked up from germline, CDR1 is SGHNT and CDR2 is YYREEE (reference sequence). The CDR3 DNA follows: TGTGCCAGCAGCTTGGCGAGTGAGCAGTTCTTC. Amino acids: CASSLASEQFF.

The CDR3: CASSPPGRRGYTEAFF. The CDR3 nucleotides read TGTGCCAGCAGTCCGCCAGGAAGACGGGGGTACACTGAAGCTTTCTTT. The rearrangement uses TRBV6-6 and TRBJ1-1; tentatively, D is TRBD1 (5 bases). The germline V gene has CDR1 MNHNY and CDR2 SVGAGI (reference sequence). The CDR3 covers 16 residues. V was cut by 5 bases and J by 3 bases, with 19 bases left in between.

The table lists this clone with a few counts. The genes are TRBV7-6 and TRBJ2-7; TRBD1 might be the D (6 bases). The ends were cut back, 4 bases at V and 6 bases at J, with 13 bases in the middle. There are 13 residues in the CDR3. The germline V gene has CDR1 SGHVS and CDR2 FNYEAQ. The CDR3 nucleotides are TGTGCCAGCAGCTCAACTACAGGGTCCGAGCAGTACTTC. It codes for CASSSTTGSEQYF.

This clone has more than one count but fewer than ten. This rearrangement joins TRBV18 to TRBJ2-2; 7 bases line up with TRBD2. The CDR3 is 16 amino acids. Losses at the gene ends were 1 base for V and 3 bases for J; bases not matched to a gene: 5. CDR1 and CDR2 from the germline V gene are KGHSH and LQKENI. The chain's CDR3 is CASSPLSGDDTGELFF. The CDR3 DNA follows: TGTGCCAGCTCACCACTGAGCGGGGACGACACCGGGGAGCTGTTTTTT.

This clone was found a few times. This chain uses TRBV7-8 with TRBJ2-5, with 7 bases lining up with TRBD2. The length of the CDR3 is 15 residues. The germline CDR1 and CDR2 sequences are SGHVS and FQNEAQ. V dropped 1 base and J dropped 9; count of bases not matched to a gene: 11. CDR3 bases: TGTGCCAGCAGCTTAGTCTCGGGGGGTATAAGGTCCCAGTACTTC. Its translation: CASSLVSGGIRSQYF. The variable domain in full, completed from reference TRBV7-8 and TRBJ2-5, reads GAGVSQSPRYKVAKRGQDVALRCDPISGHVSLFWYQQALGQGPEFLTYFQNEAQLDKSGLPSDRFFAERPEGSVSTLKIQRTQQEDSAVYLCASSLVSGGIRSQYFGPGTRLLVL.

The rearrangement uses TRBV7-9 and TRBJ1-1; unclear D gene. Trimming removed 3 bases from V and 3 bases from J, with 11 bases in between. The CDR3 length is 14 residues. In germline, CDR1 is SEHNR, CDR2 FQNEAQ (reference sequence). The CDR3 here is CASSFPLRDTEAFF. The CDR3 nucleotides are TGTGCCAGCAGCTTTCCCCTTCGTGACACTGAAGCTTTCTTT.

This clone was recorded a few times. This chain uses TRBV29-1 with TRBJ1-1; perhaps TRBD1 as D (6 bases). CDR1 is SQVTM and CDR2 is ANQGSEA in the germline V gene. The CDR3 covers 11 residues. With 6 bases removed from V and 5 bases from J, the gap between germline ends came to 10 bases. CDR3 DNA: TGCAGCGTCCAGGGGTGGACTGAAGCTTTCTTT. Translated, it gives CSVQGWTEAFF.

This chain joins TRBV5-4 and TRBJ1-3, with D unclear. Germline assignment: CDR1 SGHNT and CDR2 YYREEE (reference sequence). The CDR3 spans 12 residues. V lost 0 bases to trimming and J lost 9 bases, with 7 bases between them. Here the CDR3 reads CASSLDGGTIYF. DNA of the CDR3: TGTGCCAGCAGCTTGGACGGAGGCACCATATATTTT.

The V gene is TRBV5-1, the J gene TRBJ2-7; TRBD1 matches at 9 bases. Unmatched junction bases numbered 7, after V lost 0 bases and J lost 3 bases. Per germline, CDR1 SGHRS and CDR2 YFSETQ. The CDR3 has 16 residues. CDR3 DNA sequence: TGCGCCAGCAGCTTGGCCCGGGACAGGGTCCGCTACGAGCAGTACTTC. Protein product: CASSLARDRVRYEQYF.

This chain uses TRBV7-2 with TRBJ1-3; D is ambiguous. Trimming pared 0 bases from V and 1 base from J, leaving 7 bases between. The CDR3 loop spans 15 amino acids. Germline V gene lookup returns CDR1 SGHTA and CDR2 FQGNSA. DNA of the CDR3: TGTGCCAGCAGCTTAGCCCGGGGTTCTGGAAACACCATATATTTT. Residues: CASSLARGSGNTIYF. Full variable domain (rest looked up from reference TRBV7-2 and TRBJ1-3): GAGVSQSPSNKVTEKGKDVELRCDPISGHTALYWYRQSLGQGLEFLIYFQGNSAPDKSGLPSDRFSAERTGGSVSTLTIQRTQQEDSAVYLCASSLARGSGNTIYFGEGSWLTVV.

This clone was counted between two and nine times. V gene TRBV10-1 combines with J gene TRBJ1-2; D remains ambiguous. The CDR3 totals 13 residues. Between the trimmed V and J ends, which lost 0 bases and 4 bases, there was a span of 6 bases. Germline values: CDR1 WNHNN, CDR2 SYGVQD (reference sequence). DNA of the CDR3: TGCGCCAGCAGTGAGTCGTCTAGCTATGGCTACACCTTC. Protein product: CASSESSSYGYTF.

This clone appeared a few times. The chain combines TRBV4-1 with TRBJ1-2; D unresolved. This CDR3 has 14 residues. V lost 0 bases, J lost 3 bases, and 8 bases lay in between. The germline V gene has CDR1 MGHRA and CDR2 YSYEKL. The CDR3 sequence is CASSQEKGDYGYTF. In DNA, the CDR3 is TGCGCCAGCAGCCAAGAAAAGGGAGACTATGGCTACACCTTC.

The chain carries TRBV7-9 and TRBJ1-6; D remains ambiguous. Germline CDR1 and CDR2: SEHNR and FQNEAQ (reference sequence). V was trimmed by 5 bases and J by 7 bases, leaving 18 bases between them. CDR3 size: 16 residues. CDR3 sequence: CASSPRGGIANSPLHF. In DNA, the CDR3 is TGTGCCAGCAGCCCCCGGGGTGGGATTGCGAATTCACCCCTCCACTTT.

In this sample, this clone turned up a few times. The chain has TRBV9 and TRBJ2-5; D gene ambiguous. The V end was cut by 0 bases, the J end by 0 bases, with 6 bases between. The CDR3 has 14 amino acids. The V gene's germline CDR1 is SGDLS and CDR2 YYNGEE. Here the CDR3 DNA reads TGTGCCAGCAGCGTAGGGGCAGACCAAGAGACCCAGTACTTC. Encoded protein: CASSVGADQETQYF.

As for this clone: Other nucleotide sequences from this sample produce the same CDR3. The chain joins TRBV19 to TRBJ2-3, with D hard to call. Germline CDR1 reads LNHDA; CDR2 reads SQIVND (reference sequence). Trimming stripped 3 bases from V and 1 base from J, with 8 bases between. CDR3 size: 14 residues. Here the CDR3 DNA reads TGTGCCAGTAGTATCGGTCAGGGCACAGATACGCAGTATTTT. Translation gives CASSIGQGTDTQYF.